The 8 T cell receptor beta chains listed next were all sequenced from one sample in a study of cytomegalovirus exposure and HLA in healthy donors. Researchers ran the PCR with 60 Vbeta and 13 Jbeta primers. This table comes from immunoSEQ multiplex PCR, and its TCRdb copy is limited to in-frame clones, with some not included. The profile shows roughly 34,000 clones, 75% to 85% of them singletons. Sequencing was carried out using PBMCs. The receptors were sampled from a male donor in good health and CMV-seronegative.

CDR3 DNA sequence: TGTGCCAGCAGTTTATCGAATCAAGGGGGCACTGAAGCTTTCTTT. Its protein product is CASSLSNQGGTEAFF. The chain is built from TRBV27 and TRBJ1-1; D may be TRBD1 (6 bases). V lost 0 bases, J lost 4 bases, and 12 bases lay in between. The germline V gene encodes CDR1 MNHEY and CDR2 SMNVEV (reference sequence). The CDR3 loop spans 15 amino acids.

This chain joins TRBV9 and TRBJ1-2; no firm D call. CDR1 and CDR2 (germline): SGDLS, YYNGEE. The CDR3 consists of 13 residues. V lost 1 base to trimming and J lost 3 bases, with 7 bases between them. CDR3 sequence reads: CASSVPGYYGYTF. The CDR3 DNA follows: TGTGCCAGCAGCGTACCCGGGTACTATGGCTACACCTTC.

The V call is TRBV30, the J call TRBJ1-1; D remains unclear. CDR3 size: 14 residues. Looked up from germline, CDR1 is GTSNPN and CDR2 is SVGIG (reference sequence). Trimming took off 0 bases at V and 4 bases at J, with 12 bases between the two ends. As DNA, the CDR3 is TGTGCCTGGAGTGTAGGCGTCGAGGGCACTGAAGCTTTCTTT. Amino acids: CAWSVGVEGTEAFF.

This clone was seen a handful of times. The chain couples TRBV5-5 to TRBJ2-7; D is unclear. V lost 1 base, J lost 6 bases, and 11 bases lay in between. CDR3 length: 13 amino acids. In germline, CDR1 is SGHKS, CDR2 YYEKEE (reference sequence). CDR3 protein: CASSLQSLIEQYF. The CDR3 DNA reads as TGTGCCAGCAGCTTGCAGTCCCTGATCGAGCAGTACTTC.

This CDR3 reads CASSQDVGKPQHF. CDR3 sequence (DNA): TGCGCCAGCAGCCAAGATGTCGGGAAGCCCCAGCATTTT. The rearrangement joins TRBV4-3 to TRBJ1-5; D remains ambiguous. This CDR3 region has 13 residues. Looked up from germline, CDR1 is LGHNA and CDR2 is YSLEER. With 0 bases removed from V and 8 bases from J, the gap between germline ends came to 8 bases.

The chain is built from TRBV5-1 and TRBJ2-7; TRBD1 matches 8 bases. Trimming took 4 bases from V and 3 from J; bases not matched to a gene: 12. Germline V CDR1 and CDR2: SGHRS, YFSETQ. The CDR3 is made up of 16 amino acids. CDR3 sequence: CASSQPGQGGVYEQYF. As DNA, the CDR3 is TGCGCCAGCAGCCAACCCGGACAGGGCGGCGTCTACGAGCAGTACTTC. The full variable domain, completed using reference TRBV5-1 and TRBJ2-7, is KAGVTQTPRYLIKTRGQQVTLSCSPISGHRSVSWYQQTPGQGLQFLFEYFSETQRNKGNFPGRFSGRQFSNSRSEMNVSTLELGDSALYLCASSQPGQGGVYEQYFGPGTRLTVT.

The CDR3 sequence: CASSAGGRGEAFF. CDR3 nucleotides: TGTGCCAGCAGCGCCGGAGGCCGCGGTGAAGCTTTCTTT. This chain joins TRBV5-4 and TRBJ1-1; no reliable D call. Looked up from germline, CDR1 is SGHNT and CDR2 is YYREEE (reference sequence). The germline V and J ends were trimmed by 4 bases and 7 bases, with 14 bases remaining between them. The CDR3 consists of 13 residues.

The CDR3 loop is CASSEGQGHQPQHF. The CDR3, as DNA: TGTGCCAGCAGTGAAGGACAGGGACATCAGCCCCAGCATTTT. The V call is TRBV2, the J call TRBJ1-5, with TRBD1 matching over 7 bases. This CDR3 spans 14 amino acids. Per germline, CDR1 SNHLY and CDR2 FYNNEI. The V and J ends lost 1 base and 5 bases, in that order; junction bases with no gene match: 2.